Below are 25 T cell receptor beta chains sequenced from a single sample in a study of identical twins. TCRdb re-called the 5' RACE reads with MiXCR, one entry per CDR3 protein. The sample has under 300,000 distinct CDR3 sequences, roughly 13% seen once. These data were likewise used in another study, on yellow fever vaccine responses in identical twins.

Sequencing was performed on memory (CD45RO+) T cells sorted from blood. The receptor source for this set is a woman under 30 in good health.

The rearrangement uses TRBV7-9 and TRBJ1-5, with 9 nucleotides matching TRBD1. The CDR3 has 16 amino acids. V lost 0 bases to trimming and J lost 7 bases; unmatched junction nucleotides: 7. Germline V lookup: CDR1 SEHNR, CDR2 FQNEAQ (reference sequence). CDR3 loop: CASSLAGTGSGQPQHF. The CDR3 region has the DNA TGTGCCAGCAGCTTAGCCGGGACAGGGTCGGGCCAGCCCCAGCATTTT.

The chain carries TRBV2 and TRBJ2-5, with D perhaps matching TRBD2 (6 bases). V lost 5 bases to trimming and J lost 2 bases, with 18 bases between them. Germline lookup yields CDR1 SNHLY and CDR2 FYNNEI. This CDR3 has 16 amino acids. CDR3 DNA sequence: TGTGCCAGCAGTCCTCTCGGGAGTGGCCTACAAGAGACCCAGTACTTC. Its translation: CASSPLGSGLQETQYF.

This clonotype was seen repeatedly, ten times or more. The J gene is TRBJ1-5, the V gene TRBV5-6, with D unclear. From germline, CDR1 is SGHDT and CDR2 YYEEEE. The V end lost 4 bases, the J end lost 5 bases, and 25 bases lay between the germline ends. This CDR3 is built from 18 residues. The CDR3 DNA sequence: TGTGCCAGCAGCCAGATCGACCGCCGTAGTCCCGTGGATCAGCCCCAGCATTTT. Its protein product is CASSQIDRRSPVDQPQHF.

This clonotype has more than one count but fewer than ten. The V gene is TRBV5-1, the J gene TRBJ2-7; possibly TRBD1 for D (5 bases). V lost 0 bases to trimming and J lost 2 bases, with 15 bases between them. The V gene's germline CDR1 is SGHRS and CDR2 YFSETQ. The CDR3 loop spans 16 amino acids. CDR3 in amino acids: CASSLADPKGPYEQYF. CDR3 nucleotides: TGCGCCAGCAGCTTGGCAGATCCCAAGGGGCCCTACGAGCAGTACTTC.

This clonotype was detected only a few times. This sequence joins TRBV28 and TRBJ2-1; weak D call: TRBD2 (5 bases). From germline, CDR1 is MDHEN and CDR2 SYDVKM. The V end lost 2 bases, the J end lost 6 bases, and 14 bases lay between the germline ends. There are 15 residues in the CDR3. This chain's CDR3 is CASSLGSGKVNEQFF. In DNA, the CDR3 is TGTGCCAGCAGTTTAGGGTCCGGGAAAGTCAATGAGCAGTTCTTC.

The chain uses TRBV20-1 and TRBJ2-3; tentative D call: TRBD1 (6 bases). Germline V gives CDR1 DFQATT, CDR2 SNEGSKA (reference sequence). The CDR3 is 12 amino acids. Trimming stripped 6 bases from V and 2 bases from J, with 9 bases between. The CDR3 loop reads CSATGITDTQYF. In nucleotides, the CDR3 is TGCAGTGCGACAGGCATCACAGATACGCAGTATTTT.

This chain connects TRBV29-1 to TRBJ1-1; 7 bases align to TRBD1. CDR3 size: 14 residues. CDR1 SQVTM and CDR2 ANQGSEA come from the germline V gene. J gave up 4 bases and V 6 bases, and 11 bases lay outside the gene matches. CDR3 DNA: TGCAGCGTCACAAACCAGGGACAGCGCACTGAAGCTTTCTTT. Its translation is CSVTNQGQRTEAFF.

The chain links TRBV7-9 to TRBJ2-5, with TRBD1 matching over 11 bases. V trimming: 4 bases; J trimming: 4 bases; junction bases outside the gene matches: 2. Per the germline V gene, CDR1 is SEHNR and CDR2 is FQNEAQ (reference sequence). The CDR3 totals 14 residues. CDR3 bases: TGTGCCAGCAGCTCGGACAGGGGGCCAGAGACCCAGTACTTC. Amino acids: CASSSDRGPETQYF.

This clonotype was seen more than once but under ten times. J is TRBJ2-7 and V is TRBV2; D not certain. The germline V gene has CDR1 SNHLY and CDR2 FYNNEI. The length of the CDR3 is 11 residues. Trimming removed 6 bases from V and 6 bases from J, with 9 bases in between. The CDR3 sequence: CASSGRPEQYF. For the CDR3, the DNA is TGTGCCAGCAGCGGACGACCCGAGCAGTACTTC.

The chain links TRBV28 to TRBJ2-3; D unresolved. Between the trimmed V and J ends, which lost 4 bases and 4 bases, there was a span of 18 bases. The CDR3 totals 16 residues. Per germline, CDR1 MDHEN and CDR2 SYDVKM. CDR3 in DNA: TGTGCCAGCAGTTCCTCAGGCCAGCAGTCGGCAGATACGCAGTATTTT. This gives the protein CASSSSGQQSADTQYF. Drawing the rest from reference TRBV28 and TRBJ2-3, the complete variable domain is DVKVTQSSRYLVKRTGEKVFLECVQDMDHENMFWYRQDPGLGLRLIYFSYDVKMKEKGDIPEGYSVSREKKERFSLILESASTNQTSMYLCASSSSGQQSADTQYFGPGTRLTVL.

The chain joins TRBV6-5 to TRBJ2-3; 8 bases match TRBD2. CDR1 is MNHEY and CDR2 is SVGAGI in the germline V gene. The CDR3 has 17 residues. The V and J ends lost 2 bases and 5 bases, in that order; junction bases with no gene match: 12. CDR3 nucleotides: TGTGCCAGCAGTTACGTCCCCCCCGGCGCGGGAGGAGATACGCAGTATTTT. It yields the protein CASSYVPPGAGGDTQYF.

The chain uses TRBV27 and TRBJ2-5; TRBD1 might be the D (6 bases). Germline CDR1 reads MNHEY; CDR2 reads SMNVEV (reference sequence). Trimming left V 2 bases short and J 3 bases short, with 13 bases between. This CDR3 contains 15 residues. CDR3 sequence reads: CASSLGSRTEETQYF. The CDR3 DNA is TGTGCCAGCAGTTTAGGATCCCGGACAGAAGAGACCCAGTACTTC.

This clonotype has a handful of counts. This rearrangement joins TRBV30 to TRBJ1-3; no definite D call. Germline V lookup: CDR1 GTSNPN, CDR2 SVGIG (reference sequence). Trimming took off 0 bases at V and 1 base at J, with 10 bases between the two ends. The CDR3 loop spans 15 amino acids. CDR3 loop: CAWSVSSGSGNTIYF. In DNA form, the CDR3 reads TGTGCCTGGAGTGTATCTTCAGGATCTGGAAACACCATATATTTT.

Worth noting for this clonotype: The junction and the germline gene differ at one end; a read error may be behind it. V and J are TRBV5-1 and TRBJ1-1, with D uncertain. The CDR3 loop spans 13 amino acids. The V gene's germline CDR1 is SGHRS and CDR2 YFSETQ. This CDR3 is CASSADLIGESSF. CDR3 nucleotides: TGCGCCAGCAGCGCGGACTTAATCGGAGAATCTTCCTTT.

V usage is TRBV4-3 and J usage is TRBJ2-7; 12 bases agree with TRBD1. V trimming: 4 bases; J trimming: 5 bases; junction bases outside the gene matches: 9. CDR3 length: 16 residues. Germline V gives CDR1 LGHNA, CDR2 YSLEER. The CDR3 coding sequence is TGCGCCAGCAGCCTCGTAGGGGACAGGGGGCGCAACGAGCAGTACTTC. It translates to CASSLVGDRGRNEQYF.

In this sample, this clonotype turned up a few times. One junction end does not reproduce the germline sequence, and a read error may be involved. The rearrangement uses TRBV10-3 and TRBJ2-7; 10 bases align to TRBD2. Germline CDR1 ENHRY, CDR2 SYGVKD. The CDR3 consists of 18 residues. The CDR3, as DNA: TGTGCCTTCAGTTTCGGTAGCGGGGGGTTGGTCATTGGCTACGAGCAGTACTTC. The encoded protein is CAFSFGSGGLVIGYEQYF.

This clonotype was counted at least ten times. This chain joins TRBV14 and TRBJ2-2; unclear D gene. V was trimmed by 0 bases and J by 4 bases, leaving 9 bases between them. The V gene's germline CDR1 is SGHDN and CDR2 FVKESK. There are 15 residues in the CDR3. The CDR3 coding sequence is TGTGCCAGCAGCCAAGATAGCCGCGGCACCGGGGAGCTGTTTTTT. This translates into CASSQDSRGTGELFF.

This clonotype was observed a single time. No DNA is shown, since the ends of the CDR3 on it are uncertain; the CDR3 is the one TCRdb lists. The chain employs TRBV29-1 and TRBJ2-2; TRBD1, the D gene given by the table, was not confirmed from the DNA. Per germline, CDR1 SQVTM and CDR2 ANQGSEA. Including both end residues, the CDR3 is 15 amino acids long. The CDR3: CSAPTGRRTPGSCFF.

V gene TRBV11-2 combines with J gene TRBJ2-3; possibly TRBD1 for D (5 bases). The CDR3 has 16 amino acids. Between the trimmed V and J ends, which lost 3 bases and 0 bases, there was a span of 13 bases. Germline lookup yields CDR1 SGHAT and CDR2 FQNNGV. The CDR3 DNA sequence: TGTGCCAGCAGCTTGAACAGGTTTGCTAGCACAGATACGCAGTATTTT. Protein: CASSLNRFASTDTQYF.

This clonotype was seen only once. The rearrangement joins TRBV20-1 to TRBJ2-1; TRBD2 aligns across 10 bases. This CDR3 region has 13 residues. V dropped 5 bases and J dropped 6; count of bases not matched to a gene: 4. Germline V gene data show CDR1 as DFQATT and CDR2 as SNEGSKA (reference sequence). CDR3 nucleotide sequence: TGCAGTGCTCTCTCTAGCGGGGGCAATGAGCAGTTCTTC. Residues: CSALSSGGNEQFF.

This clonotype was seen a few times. CDR3 amino acids: CASSVGGERVFNEQFF. DNA of the CDR3: TGTGCCAGCAGCGTAGGAGGTGAGAGGGTATTCAATGAGCAGTTCTTC. The chain is built from TRBV9 and TRBJ2-1; a weak D match, TRBD2 (5 bases). Germline loops: CDR1 SGDLS, CDR2 YYNGEE. The CDR3 totals 16 residues. Trimming took 0 bases from V and 6 from J, leaving 16 bases between them.

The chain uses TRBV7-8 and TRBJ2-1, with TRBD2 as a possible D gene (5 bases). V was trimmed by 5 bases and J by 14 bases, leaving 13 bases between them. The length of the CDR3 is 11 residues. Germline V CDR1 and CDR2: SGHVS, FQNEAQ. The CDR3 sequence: CASSRAGGEFF. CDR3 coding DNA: TGTGCCAGCAGCCGAGCCGGAGGAGAGTTCTTC.

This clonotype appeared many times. The CDR3 reads CAISRTGDTEAFF. CDR3 sequence (DNA): TGTGCCATCAGCAGGACAGGAGACACTGAAGCTTTCTTT. This rearrangement joins TRBV10-3 to TRBJ1-1; TRBD1 matches 7 bases. This CDR3 spans 13 amino acids. Unmatched junction bases numbered 4, after V lost 6 bases and J lost 3 bases. From germline, CDR1 is ENHRY and CDR2 SYGVKD.

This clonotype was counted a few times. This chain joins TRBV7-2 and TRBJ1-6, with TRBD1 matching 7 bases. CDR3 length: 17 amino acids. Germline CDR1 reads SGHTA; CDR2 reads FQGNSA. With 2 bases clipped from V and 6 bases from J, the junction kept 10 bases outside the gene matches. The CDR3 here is CASSLMFRDSFNSPLHF. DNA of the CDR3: TGTGCCAGCAGCTTAATGTTCCGGGACAGTTTTAATTCACCCCTCCACTTT.

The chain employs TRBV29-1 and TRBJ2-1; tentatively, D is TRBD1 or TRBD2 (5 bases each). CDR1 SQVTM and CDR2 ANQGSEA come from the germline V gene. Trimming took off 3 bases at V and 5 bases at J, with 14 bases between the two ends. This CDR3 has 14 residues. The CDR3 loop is CSVEGVGRDNEQFF. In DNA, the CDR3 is TGCAGCGTTGAGGGGGTAGGAAGGGACAATGAGCAGTTCTTC.